These 5 T cell receptor beta chains were sequenced from one sample in a study of early T cells in non-severe SARS-CoV-2 infection (dated by TCRdb to about 2021). Libraries were prepared through 5' RACE. The sample was run on a NextSeq 500. TCRdb reprocessed the public reads (quality trimming at Q25 with fastp, clone calling with MiXCR) and kept in-frame beta chains. Every distinct CDR3 protein forms one entry, paired with its most common genes and DNA. In all, the sample holds approximately 27,000 distinct CDR3 sequences, and 5.8% of those were seen once. The top ten clones comprise 5% to 6.5% of the sample. Sequencing was performed on whole blood. Every receptor here comes from an adult who was a healthcare worker with PCR-confirmed SARS-CoV-2 infection or an uninfected control (not recorded which).

In this sample, this clonotype turned up many times. The gene calls are TRBV7-3 and TRBJ2-3, with TRBD2 matching over 7 bases. From germline, CDR1 is SGHTA and CDR2 FQGTGA. The ends lost 1 base at V and 6 bases at J; junction bases unmatched: 7. The CDR3 totals 15 residues. CDR3 loop: CASSLKASGSDTQYF. In DNA form, the CDR3 reads TGTGCCAGCAGCTTAAAAGCTAGCGGTTCTGATACGCAGTATTTT.

Many counts were recorded for this clonotype. DNA of the CDR3: TGTGCCAGCAGCCTTGACAGGGATCAGCCCCAGCATTTT. It translates to CASSLDRDQPQHF. The genes are TRBV11-2 and TRBJ1-5; 7 bases map to TRBD1. This CDR3 contains 13 residues. Germline V CDR1 and CDR2: SGHAT, FQNNGV. Trimming cost V 5 bases and J 5 bases; bases outside gene matches: 3.

This clonotype was recorded at least ten times. This chain uses TRBV19 with TRBJ1-2; D remains unclear. Germline V gene sequence: CDR1 LNHDA, CDR2 SQIVND (reference sequence). The CDR3 consists of 16 residues. Trimming cost V 2 bases and J 0 bases, with 13 bases left between them. The CDR3 DNA follows: TGTGCCAGTAGTATAACCCTGGACGGGACTAACTATGGCTACACCTTC. This sequence encodes CASSITLDGTNYGYTF.

This clonotype was recorded many times. This CDR3 is CASSISGNQPQHF. CDR3 sequence (DNA): TGTGCCAGTAGTATATCAGGAAATCAGCCCCAGCATTTT. The chain is built from TRBV19 and TRBJ1-5; D is ambiguous. CDR3 size: 13 residues. Trimming shortened V by 2 bases and J by 4 bases, and 6 bases separated the two germline ends. In germline, CDR1 is LNHDA, CDR2 SQIVND (reference sequence).

The sample holds many counts of this clonotype. The chain links TRBV5-1 to TRBJ2-7; D could derive from TRBD1 or TRBD2 (5 bases each). V lost 2 bases to trimming and J lost 1 base, with 7 bases between them. The germline gives CDR1 SGHRS, CDR2 YFSETQ. This CDR3 comprises 13 residues. The CDR3 region has the DNA TGCGCCAGCAGCTTTTGGGGGTCCTACGAGCAGTACTTC. This encodes CASSFWGSYEQYF.